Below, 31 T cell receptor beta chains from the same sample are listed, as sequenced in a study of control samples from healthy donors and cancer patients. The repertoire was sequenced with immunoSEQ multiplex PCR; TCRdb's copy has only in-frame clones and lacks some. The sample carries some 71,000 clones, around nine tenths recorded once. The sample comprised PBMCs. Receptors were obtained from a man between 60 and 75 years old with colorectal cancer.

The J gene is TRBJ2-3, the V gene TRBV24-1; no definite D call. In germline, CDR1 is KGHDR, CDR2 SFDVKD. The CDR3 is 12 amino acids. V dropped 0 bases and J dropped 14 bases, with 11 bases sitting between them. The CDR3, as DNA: TGTGCCACCAGTGATTTGTTGACCTCTAGGTATTTT. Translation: CATSDLLTSRYF.

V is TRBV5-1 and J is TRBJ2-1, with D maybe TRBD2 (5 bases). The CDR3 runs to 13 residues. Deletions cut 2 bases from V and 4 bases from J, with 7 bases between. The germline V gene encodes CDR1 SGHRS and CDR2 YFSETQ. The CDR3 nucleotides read TGCGCCAGCAGCTTAGGACTTTACAATGAGCAGTTCTTC. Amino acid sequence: CASSLGLYNEQFF.

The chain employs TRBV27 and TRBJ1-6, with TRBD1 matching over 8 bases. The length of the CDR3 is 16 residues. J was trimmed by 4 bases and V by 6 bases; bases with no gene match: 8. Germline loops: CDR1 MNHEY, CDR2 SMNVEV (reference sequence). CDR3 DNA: TGTGCCAGCAGCCAGACAGGGGCCTATTATAATTCACCCCTCCACTTT. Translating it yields CASSQTGAYYNSPLHF.

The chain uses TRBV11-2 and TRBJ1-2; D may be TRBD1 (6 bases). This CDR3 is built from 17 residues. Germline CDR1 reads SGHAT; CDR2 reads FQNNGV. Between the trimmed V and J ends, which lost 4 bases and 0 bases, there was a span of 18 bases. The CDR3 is CASSSVGGGRANYGYTF. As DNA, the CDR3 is TGTGCCAGCAGCTCCGTAGGGGGAGGTAGAGCTAACTATGGCTACACCTTC.

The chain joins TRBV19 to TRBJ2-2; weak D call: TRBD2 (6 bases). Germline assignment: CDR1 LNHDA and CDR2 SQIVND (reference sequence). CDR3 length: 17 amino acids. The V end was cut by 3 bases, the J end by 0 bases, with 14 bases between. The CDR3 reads CASSMSSGTSNTGELFF. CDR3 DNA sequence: TGTGCCAGTAGTATGTCTTCGGGGACTTCGAACACCGGGGAGCTGTTTTTT.

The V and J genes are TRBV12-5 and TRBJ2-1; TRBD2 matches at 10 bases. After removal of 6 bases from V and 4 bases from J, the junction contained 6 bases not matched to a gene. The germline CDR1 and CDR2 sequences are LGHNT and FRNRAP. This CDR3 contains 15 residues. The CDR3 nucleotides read TGTGCTAGTGGGCCTAGGACTAGCGGATACAATGAGCAGTTCTTC. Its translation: CASGPRTSGYNEQFF. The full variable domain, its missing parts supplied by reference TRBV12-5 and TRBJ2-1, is DARVTQTPRHKVTEMGQEVTMRCQPILGHNTVFWYRQTMMQGLELLAYFRNRAPLDDSGMPKDRFSAEMPDATLATLKIQPSEPRDSAVYFCASGPRTSGYNEQFFGPGTRLTVL.

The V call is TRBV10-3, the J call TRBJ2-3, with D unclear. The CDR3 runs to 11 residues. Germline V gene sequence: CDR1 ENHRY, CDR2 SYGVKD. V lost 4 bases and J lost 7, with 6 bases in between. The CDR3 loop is CAISGRNTQYF. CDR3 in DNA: TGTGCCATCAGTGGTCGGAATACGCAGTATTTT.

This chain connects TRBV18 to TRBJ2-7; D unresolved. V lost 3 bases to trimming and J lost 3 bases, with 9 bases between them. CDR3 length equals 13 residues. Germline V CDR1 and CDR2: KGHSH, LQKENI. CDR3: CASSPITDYEQYF. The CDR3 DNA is TGTGCCAGCTCACCTATAACAGACTACGAGCAGTACTTC.

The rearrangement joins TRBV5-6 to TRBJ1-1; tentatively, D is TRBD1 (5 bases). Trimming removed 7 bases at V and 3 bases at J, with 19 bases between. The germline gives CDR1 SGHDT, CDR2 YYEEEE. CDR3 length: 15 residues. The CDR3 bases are TGTGCCAGCGACTCAAGGGGCCGTTCTTACACTGAAGCTTTCTTT. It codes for CASDSRGRSYTEAFF.

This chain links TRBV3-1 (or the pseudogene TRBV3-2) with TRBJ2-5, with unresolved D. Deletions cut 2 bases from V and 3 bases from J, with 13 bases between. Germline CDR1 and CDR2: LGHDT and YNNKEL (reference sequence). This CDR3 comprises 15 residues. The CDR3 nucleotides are TGTGCCAGCAGCCAACTATTGGAAATTGAAGAGACCCAGTACTTC. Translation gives CASSQLLEIEETQYF.

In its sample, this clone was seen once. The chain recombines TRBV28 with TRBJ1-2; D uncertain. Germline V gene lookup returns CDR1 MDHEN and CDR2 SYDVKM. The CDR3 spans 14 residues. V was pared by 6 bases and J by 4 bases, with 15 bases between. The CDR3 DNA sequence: TGTGCCAGCAGCGACCCACCGGGAGTCTATGGCTACACCTTC. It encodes CASSDPPGVYGYTF.

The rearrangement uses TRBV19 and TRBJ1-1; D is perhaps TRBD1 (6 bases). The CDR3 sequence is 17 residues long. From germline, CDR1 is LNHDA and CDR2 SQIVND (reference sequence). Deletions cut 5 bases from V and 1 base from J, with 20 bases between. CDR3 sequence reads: CASSSSGDFRGNTEAFF. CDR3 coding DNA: TGTGCCAGTAGTTCCTCGGGGGATTTCAGGGGGAACACTGAAGCTTTCTTT.

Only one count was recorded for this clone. The CDR3 DNA reads as TGTGCCAGCAGCGTAGCCGGGACGTGGCAGGGGACCCAGTACTTC. It yields the protein CASSVAGTWQGTQYF. This chain connects TRBV9 to TRBJ2-5, with D possibly being TRBD1 or TRBD2 (5 bases each). Trimming pared 0 bases from V and 7 bases from J, leaving 16 bases between. Germline CDR1 SGDLS, CDR2 YYNGEE. This CDR3 has 15 amino acids.

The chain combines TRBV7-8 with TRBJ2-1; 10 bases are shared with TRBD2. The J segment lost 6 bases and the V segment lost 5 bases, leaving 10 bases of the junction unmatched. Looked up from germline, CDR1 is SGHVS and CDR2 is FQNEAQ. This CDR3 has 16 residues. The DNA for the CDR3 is TGTGCCAGCAGCCCGTTAAGCGGGGGGGCTCGCAATGAGCAGTTCTTC. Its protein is CASSPLSGGARNEQFF.

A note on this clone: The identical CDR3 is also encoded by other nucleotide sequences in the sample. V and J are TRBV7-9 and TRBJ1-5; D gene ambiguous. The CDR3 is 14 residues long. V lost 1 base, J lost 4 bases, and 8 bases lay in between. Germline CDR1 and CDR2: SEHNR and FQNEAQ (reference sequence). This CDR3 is CASSLVGGNQPQHF. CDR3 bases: TGTGCCAGCAGCTTAGTCGGTGGTAATCAGCCCCAGCATTTT.

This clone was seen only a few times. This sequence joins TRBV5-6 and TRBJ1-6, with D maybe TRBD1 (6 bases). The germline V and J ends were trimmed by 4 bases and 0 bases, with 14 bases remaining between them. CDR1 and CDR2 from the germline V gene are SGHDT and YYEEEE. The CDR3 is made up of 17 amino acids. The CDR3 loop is CASSNRQDSSYNSPLHF. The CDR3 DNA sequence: TGTGCCAGCAGCAATCGACAGGATAGCTCCTATAATTCACCCCTCCACTTT.

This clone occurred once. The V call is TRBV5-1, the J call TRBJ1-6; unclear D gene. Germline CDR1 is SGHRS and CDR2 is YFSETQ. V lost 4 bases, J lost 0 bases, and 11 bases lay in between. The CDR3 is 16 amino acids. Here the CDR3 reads CASSLQSSSYNSPLHF. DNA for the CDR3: TGCGCCAGCAGCCTCCAGAGTAGCTCCTATAATTCACCCCTCCACTTT.

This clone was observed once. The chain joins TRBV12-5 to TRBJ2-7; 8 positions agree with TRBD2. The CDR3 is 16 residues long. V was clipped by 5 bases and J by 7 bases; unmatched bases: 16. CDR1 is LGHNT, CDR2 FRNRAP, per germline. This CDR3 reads CASGPTGTRPPREQYF. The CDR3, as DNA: TGTGCTAGTGGTCCGACCGGGACTAGGCCCCCTAGGGAGCAGTACTTC. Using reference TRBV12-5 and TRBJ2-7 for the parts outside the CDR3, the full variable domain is DARVTQTPRHKVTEMGQEVTMRCQPILGHNTVFWYRQTMMQGLELLAYFRNRAPLDDSGMPKDRFSAEMPDATLATLKIQPSEPRDSAVYFCASGPTGTRPPREQYFGPGTRLTVT.

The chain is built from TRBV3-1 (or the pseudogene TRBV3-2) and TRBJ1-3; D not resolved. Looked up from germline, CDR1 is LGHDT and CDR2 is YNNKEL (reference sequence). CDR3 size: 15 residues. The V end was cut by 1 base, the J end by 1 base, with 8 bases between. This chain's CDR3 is CASSQGRESGNTIYF. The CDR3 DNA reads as TGTGCCAGCAGCCAAGGGCGGGAATCTGGAAACACCATATATTTT.

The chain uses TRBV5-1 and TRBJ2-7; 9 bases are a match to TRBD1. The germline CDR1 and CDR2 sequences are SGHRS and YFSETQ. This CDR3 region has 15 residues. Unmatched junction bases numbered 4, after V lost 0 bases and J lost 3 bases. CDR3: CASSLGTGDYYEQYF. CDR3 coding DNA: TGCGCCAGCAGCTTGGGGACAGGGGATTACTACGAGCAGTACTTC.

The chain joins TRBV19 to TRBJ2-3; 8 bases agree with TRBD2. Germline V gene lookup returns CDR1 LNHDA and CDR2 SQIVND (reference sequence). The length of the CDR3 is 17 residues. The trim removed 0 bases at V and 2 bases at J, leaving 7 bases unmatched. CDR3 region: CASSIDSRLATTDTQYF. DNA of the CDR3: TGTGCCAGTAGTATAGATTCGAGACTAGCGACCACAGATACGCAGTATTTT.

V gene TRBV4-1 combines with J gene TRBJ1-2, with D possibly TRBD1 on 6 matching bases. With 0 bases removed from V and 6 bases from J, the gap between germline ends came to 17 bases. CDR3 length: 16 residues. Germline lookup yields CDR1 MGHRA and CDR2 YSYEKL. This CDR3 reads CASSQDDVTGIHGYTF. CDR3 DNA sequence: TGCGCCAGCAGCCAAGATGATGTGACAGGAATCCATGGCTACACCTTC.

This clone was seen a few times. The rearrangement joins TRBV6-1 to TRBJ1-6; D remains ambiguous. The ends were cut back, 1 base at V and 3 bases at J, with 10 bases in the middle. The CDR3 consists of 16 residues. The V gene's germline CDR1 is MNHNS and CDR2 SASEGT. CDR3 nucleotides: TGTGCCAGCAGTGAAGTCGTTGGGGTCTATAATTCACCCCTCCACTTT. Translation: CASSEVVGVYNSPLHF.

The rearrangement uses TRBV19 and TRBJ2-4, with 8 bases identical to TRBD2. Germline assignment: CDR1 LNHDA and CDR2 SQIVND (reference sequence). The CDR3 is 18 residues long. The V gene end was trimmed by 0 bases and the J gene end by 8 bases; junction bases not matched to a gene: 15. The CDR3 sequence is CASSIDLDSGATRDIQYF. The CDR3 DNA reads TGTGCCAGTAGTATAGATTTGGATAGCGGGGCCACGAGGGACATTCAGTACTTC.

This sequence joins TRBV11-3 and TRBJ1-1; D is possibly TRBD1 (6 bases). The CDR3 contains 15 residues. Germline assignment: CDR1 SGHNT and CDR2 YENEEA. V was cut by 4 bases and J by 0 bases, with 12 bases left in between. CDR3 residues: CASSSYRDMNTEAFF. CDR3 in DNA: TGTGCCAGCAGCTCATACAGGGACATGAACACTGAAGCTTTCTTT.

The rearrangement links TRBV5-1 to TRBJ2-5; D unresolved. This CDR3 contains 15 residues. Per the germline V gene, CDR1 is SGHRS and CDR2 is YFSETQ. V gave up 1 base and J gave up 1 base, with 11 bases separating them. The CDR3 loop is CASSLNIDRQETQYF. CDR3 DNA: TGCGCCAGCAGCTTGAACATCGATCGCCAAGAGACCCAGTACTTC.

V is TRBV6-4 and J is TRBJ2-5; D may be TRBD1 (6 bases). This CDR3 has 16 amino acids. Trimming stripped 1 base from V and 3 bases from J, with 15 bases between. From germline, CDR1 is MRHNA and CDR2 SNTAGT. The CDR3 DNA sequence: TGTGCCAGCAGTGACTGTTCAGGGGAAGTAAAAGAGACCCAGTACTTC. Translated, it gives CASSDCSGEVKETQYF.

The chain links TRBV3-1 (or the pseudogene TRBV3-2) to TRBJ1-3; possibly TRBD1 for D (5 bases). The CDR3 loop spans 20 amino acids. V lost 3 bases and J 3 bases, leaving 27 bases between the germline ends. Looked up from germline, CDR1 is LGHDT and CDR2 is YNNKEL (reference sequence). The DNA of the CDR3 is TGTGCCAGCAGCCATCCCATATCGTGGGACCCACGAACAGTTGGAAACACCATATATTTT. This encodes CASSHPISWDPRTVGNTIYF.

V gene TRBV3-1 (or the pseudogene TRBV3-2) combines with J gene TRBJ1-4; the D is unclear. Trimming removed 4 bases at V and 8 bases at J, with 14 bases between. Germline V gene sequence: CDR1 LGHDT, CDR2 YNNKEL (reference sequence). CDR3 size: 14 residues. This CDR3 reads CASSPGPVGEKLFF. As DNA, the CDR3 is TGTGCCAGCAGCCCCGGCCCCGTGGGGGAAAAACTGTTTTTT.

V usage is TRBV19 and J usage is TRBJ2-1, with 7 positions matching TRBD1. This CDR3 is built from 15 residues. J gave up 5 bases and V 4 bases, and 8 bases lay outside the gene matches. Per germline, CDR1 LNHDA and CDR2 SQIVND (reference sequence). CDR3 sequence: CASSTDRVINNEQFF. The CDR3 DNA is TGTGCCAGTAGTACCGACAGGGTCATCAACAATGAGCAGTTCTTC.

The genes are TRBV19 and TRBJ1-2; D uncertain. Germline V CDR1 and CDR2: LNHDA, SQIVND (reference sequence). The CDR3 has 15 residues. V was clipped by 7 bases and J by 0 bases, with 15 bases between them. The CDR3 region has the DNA TGTGCCAGTACCATGATAAACGAAGCTAACTATGGCTACACCTTC. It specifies CASTMINEANYGYTF.